This T cell receptor beta chain was sequenced during a study of identical twins. Study-wide results and caveats: The study found weaker excess twin sharing in beta out-of-frame sequences.

Every donor was a healthy Caucasian. About this clonotype: Its target is not known.

TCRdb used MiXCR to reprocess the 5' RACE reads, holding one entry per CDR3 protein. The repertoire consists of 350,000 to 400,000 distinct CDR3 sequences, with roughly 9% occurring once and the leading ten covering 7.5% to 9.5%. Looked up from germline, CDR1 is DFQATT and CDR2 is SNEGSKA (reference sequence). The CDR3 totals 14 residues. With 1 base clipped from V and 6 bases from J, the junction kept 5 bases outside the gene matches. This clonotype originated in a woman in her forties or fifties in good health. Specimen: naive T cells sorted from blood. The rearrangement joins TRBV20-1 to TRBJ2-3; 9 positions agree with TRBD2. Here the CDR3 DNA reads TGCAGTGCTAGAGGGGTAGCGGGAGTCGATACGCAGTATTTT. Encoded protein: CSARGVAGVDTQYF.